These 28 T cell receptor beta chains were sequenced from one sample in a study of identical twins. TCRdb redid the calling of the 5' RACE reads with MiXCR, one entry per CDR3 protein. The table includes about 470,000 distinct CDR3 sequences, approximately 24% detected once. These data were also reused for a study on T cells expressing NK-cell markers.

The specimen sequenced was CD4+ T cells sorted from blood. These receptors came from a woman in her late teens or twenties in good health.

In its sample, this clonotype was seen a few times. Here the CDR3 reads CSATSGNYNEQFF. The CDR3 nucleotides are TGCAGTGCTACTAGCGGGAACTACAATGAGCAGTTCTTC. The chain recombines TRBV20-1 with TRBJ2-1; 9 positions agree with TRBD2. J gave up 3 bases and V 4 bases, and 1 base lay outside the gene matches. This CDR3 spans 13 amino acids. Germline V CDR1 and CDR2: DFQATT, SNEGSKA (reference sequence).

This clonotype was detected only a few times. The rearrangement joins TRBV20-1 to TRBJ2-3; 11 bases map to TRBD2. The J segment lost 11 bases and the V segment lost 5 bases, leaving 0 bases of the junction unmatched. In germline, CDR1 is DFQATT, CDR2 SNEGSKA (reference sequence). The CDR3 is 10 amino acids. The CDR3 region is CSALAGGQYF. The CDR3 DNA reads TGCAGTGCTCTAGCGGGGGGGCAGTATTTT.

In DNA form, the CDR3 reads TGCAGTGCTAGAGCGGATCAAGAGACCCAGTACTTC. It yields the protein CSARADQETQYF. The chain combines TRBV20-1 with TRBJ2-5; D call uncertain. V lost 1 base and J lost 2, with 5 bases in between. This CDR3 comprises 12 residues. Germline lookup yields CDR1 DFQATT and CDR2 SNEGSKA (reference sequence).

This CDR3 is CASSPLGGGSYNEQFF. DNA of the CDR3: TGTGCCAGCAGCCCTTTGGGCGGGGGCTCCTACAATGAGCAGTTCTTC. The rearrangement uses TRBV7-9 and TRBJ2-1; 7 nucleotides align to TRBD2. Germline loops: CDR1 SEHNR, CDR2 FQNEAQ (reference sequence). The CDR3 covers 16 residues. Trimming took 5 bases from V and 0 from J; bases not matched to a gene: 7.

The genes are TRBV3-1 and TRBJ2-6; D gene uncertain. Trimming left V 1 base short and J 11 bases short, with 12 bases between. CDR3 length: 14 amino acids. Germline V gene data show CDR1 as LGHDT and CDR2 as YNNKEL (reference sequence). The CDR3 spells CASSQGRSAHVLTF. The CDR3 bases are TGTGCCAGCAGCCAAGGAAGAAGCGCTCACGTCCTGACTTTC.

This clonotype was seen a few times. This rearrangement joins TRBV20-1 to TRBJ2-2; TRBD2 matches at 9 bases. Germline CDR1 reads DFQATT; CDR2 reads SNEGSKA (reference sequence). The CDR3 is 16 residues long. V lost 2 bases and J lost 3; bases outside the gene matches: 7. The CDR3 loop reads CSARPGTSRDTGELFF. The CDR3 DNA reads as TGCAGTGCTAGACCTGGGACTAGCAGAGACACCGGGGAGCTGTTTTTT.

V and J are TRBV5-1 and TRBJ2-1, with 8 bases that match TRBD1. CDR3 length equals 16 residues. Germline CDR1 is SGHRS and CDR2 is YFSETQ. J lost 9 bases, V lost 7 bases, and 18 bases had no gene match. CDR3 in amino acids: CASGKGIRRGHGEQFF. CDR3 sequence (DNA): TGCGCCAGCGGCAAGGGGATCCGCAGGGGGCATGGTGAGCAGTTCTTC. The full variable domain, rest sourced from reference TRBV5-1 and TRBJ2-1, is KAGVTQTPRYLIKTRGQQVTLSCSPISGHRSVSWYQQTPGQGLQFLFEYFSETQRNKGNFPGRFSGRQFSNSRSEMNVSTLELGDSALYLCASGKGIRRGHGEQFFGPGTRLTVL.

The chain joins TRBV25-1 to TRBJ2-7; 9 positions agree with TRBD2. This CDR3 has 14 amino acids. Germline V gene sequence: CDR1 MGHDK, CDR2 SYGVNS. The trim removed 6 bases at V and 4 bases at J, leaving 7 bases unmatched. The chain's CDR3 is CASRRSGGHYEQYF. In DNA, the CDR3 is TGTGCCAGCAGAAGAAGCGGGGGGCATTACGAGCAGTACTTC.

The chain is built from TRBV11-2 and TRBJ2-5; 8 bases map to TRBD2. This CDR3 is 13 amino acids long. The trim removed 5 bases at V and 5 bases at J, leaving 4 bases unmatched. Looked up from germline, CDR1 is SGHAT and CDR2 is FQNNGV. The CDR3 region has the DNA TGTGCCAGCAGCGCGGGACTAGTCGAGACCCAGTACTTC. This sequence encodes CASSAGLVETQYF.

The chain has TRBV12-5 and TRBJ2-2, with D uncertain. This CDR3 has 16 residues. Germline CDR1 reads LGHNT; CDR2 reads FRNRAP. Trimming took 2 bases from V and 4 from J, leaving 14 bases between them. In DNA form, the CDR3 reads TGTGCTAGTGGTTTGATTGTGGGTCCTAGCACCGGGGAGCTGTTTTTT. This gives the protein CASGLIVGPSTGELFF.

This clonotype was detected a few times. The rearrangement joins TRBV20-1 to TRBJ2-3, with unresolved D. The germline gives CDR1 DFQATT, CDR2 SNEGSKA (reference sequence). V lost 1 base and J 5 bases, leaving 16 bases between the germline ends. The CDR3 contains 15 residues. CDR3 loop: CSARVYPAVGDTQYF. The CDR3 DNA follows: TGCAGTGCTAGAGTCTACCCGGCGGTAGGAGATACGCAGTATTTT.

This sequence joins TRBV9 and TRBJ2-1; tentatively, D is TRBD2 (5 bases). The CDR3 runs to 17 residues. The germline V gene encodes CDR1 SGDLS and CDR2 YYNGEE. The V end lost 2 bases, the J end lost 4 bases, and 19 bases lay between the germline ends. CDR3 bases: TGTGCCAGCAGCGTGCCGGGGAACGTCCGTCATTACAATGAGCAGTTCTTC. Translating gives CASSVPGNVRHYNEQFF. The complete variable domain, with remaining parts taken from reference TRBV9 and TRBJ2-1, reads DSGVTQTPKHLITATGQRVTLRCSPRSGDLSVYWYQQSLDQGLQFLIQYYNGEERAKGNILERFSAQQFPDLHSELNLSSLELGDSALYFCASSVPGNVRHYNEQFFGPGTRLTVL.

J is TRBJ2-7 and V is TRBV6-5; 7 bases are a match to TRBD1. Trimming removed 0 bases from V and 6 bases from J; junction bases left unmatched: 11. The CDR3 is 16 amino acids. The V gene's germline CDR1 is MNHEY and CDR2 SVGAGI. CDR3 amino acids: CASSYSATGLLREQYF. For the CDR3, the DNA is TGTGCCAGCAGTTACTCAGCGACAGGGTTGCTGCGCGAGCAGTACTTC.

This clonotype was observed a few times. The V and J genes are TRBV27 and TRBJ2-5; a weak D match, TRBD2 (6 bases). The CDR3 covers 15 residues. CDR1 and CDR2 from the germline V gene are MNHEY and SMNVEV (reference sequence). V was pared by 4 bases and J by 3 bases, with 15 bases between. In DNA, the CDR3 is TGTGCCAGCAGTTCCGGACTATTCGCCGAAGAGACCCAGTACTTC. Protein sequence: CASSSGLFAEETQYF.

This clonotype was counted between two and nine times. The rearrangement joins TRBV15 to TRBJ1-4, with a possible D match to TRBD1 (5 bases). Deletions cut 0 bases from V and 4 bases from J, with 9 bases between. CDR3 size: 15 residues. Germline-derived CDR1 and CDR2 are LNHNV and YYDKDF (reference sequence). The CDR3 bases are TGTGCCACCAGCAGAGACCGACAGATTAATGAAAAACTGTTTTTT. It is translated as CATSRDRQINEKLFF.

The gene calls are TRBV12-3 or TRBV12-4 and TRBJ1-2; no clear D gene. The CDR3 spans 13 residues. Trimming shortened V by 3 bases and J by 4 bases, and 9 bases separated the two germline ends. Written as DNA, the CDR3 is TGTGCCAGCAGTTTGCACAGCTTCTATGGCTACACCTTC. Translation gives CASSLHSFYGYTF.

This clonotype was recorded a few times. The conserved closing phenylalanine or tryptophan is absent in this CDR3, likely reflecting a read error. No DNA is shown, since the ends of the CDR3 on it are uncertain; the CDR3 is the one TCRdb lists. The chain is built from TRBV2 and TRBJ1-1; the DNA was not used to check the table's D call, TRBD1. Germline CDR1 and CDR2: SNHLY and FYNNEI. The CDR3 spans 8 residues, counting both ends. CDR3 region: CARDTGLL.

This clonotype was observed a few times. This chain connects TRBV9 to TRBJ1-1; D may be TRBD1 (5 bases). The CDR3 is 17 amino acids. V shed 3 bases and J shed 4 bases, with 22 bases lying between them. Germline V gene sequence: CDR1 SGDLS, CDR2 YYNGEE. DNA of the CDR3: TGTGCCAGCAGCGCCCAGCCCTCACTTGGGGGTGGCACTGAAGCTTTCTTT. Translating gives CASSAQPSLGGGTEAFF.

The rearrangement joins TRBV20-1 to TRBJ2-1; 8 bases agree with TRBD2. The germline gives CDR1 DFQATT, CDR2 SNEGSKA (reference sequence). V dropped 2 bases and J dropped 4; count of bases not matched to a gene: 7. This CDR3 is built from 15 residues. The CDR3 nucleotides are TGCAGTGCTAGATCTGCTAGCGGGTCTTACAATGAGCAGTTCTTC. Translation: CSARSASGSYNEQFF.

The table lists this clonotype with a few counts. CDR3 amino acids: CASKVGARRPNEKLFF. In DNA form, the CDR3 reads TGTGCCAGCAAAGTAGGGGCGAGACGGCCTAATGAAAAACTGTTTTTT. V and J are TRBV12-3 or TRBV12-4 and TRBJ1-4, with D perhaps TRBD1 (5 bases). V gave up 7 bases and J gave up 3 bases, with 18 bases separating them. The CDR3 spans 16 residues.

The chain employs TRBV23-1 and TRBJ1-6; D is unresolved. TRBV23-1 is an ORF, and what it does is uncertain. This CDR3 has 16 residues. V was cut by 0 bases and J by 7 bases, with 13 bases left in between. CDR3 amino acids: CASSQSNFEGNSPLHF. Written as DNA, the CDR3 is TGCGCCAGCAGTCAATCAAACTTCGAGGGCAATTCACCCCTCCACTTT.

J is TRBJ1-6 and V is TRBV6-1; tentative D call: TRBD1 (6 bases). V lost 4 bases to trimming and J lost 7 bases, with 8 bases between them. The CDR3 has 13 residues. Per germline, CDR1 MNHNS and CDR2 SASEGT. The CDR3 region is CASSGQANSPLHF. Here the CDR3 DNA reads TGTGCCAGCAGTGGACAGGCAAATTCACCCCTCCACTTT.

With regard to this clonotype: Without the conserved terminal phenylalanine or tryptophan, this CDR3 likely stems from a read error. Written as DNA, the CDR3 is TGTGCCAGCAGGCTACGGACTAGCGGGGACTACGAGCAGTACATC. Protein sequence: CASRLRTSGDYEQYI. V gene TRBV4-2 combines with J gene TRBJ2-7; 12 bases line up with TRBD2. The CDR3 consists of 15 residues. The V and J ends lost 6 bases and 3 bases, in that order; junction bases with no gene match: 6. Germline assignment: CDR1 LGHNA and CDR2 YNFKEQ.

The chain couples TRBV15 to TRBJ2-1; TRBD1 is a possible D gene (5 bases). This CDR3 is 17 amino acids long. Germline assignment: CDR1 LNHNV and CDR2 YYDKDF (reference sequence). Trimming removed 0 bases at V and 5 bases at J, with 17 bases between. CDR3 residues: CATSRDSSPTANNEQFF. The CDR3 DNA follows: TGTGCCACCAGCAGAGATTCTTCGCCGACAGCTAACAATGAGCAGTTCTTC.

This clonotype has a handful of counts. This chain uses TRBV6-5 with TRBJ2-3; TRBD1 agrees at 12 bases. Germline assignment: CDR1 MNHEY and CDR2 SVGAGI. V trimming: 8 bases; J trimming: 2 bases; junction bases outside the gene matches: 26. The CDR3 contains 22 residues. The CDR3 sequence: CASPAGTGGLSGRGGATDTQYF. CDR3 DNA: TGTGCCAGCCCCGCCGGGACAGGGGGCTTAAGCGGGAGAGGAGGGGCCACAGATACGCAGTATTTT.

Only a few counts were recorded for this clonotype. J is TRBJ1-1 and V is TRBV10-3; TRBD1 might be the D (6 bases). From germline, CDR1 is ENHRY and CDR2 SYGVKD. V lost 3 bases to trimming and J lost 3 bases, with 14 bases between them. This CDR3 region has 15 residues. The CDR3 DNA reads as TGTGCCATCAGTGAAGGTACAGGGTTGGACACTGAAGCTTTCTTT. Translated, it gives CAISEGTGLDTEAFF.

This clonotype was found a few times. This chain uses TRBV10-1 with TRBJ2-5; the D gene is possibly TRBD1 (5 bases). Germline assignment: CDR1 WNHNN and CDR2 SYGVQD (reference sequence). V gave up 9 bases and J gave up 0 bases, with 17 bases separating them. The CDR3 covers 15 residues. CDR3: CASKVETDNQETQYF. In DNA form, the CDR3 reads TGCGCCAGTAAAGTGGAGACAGACAACCAAGAGACCCAGTACTTC.

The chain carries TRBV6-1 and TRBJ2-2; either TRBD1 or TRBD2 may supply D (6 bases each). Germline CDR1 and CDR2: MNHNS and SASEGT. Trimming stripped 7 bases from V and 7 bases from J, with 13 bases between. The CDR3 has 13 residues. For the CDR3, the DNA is TGTGCCAGCAAGGGGGGTCTTGGCGGGGAGCTGTTTTTT. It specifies CASKGGLGGELFF.